A selection of T cell receptor beta chains follows, all from one sample in a study of cytomegalovirus exposure and HLA in healthy donors. The assay was immunoSEQ multiplex PCR, and TCRdb's table has in-frame clones only and misses some. The data show around 150,000 clones, about 88% seen once. The sequencing input was PBMCs. The receptors stem from a young woman in good health and CMV-seronegative. Both conserved end residues are part of each CDR3. D genes are given only for firm matches. Size tells how often a clone was seen (once, few, many) or the class of an expanded clone, and some rows leave it out.

J gene	clone size	D gene	V gene	CDR3 protein	CDR3 DNA
TRBJ2-7	NA	NA	TRBV19	CASSIAFSATPGYNEQYF	TGTGCCAGTAGTATCGCTTTCTCGGCGACACCAGGGTATAACGAGCAGTACTTC
TRBJ2-1	NA	TRBD2	TRBV27	CASSLRLMVAGEGDEQFF	TGTGCCAGCAGTTTACGATTAATGGTAGCGGGAGAGGGCGATGAGCAGTTCTTC
TRBJ2-7	NA	NA	TRBV5-1	CASSLIGEGAYEQYF	TGCGCCAGCAGCTTGATAGGGGAAGGTGCCTACGAGCAGTACTTC
TRBJ2-7	few	NA	TRBV21-1	CASSKRRRFIEQYF	TGTGCCAGCAGCAAAAGGAGAAGGTTTATCGAGCAGTACTTC
TRBJ1-2	NA	TRBD1	TRBV5-6	CASRTGTGVNYGYTF	TGTGCCAGCAGAACAGGGACAGGGGTAAACTATGGCTACACCTTC
TRBJ2-2	NA	NA	TRBV2	CASSERPDTQTGELFF	TGTGCCAGCAGTGAACGTCCGGACACCCAAACCGGGGAGCTGTTTTTT
TRBJ1-2	once	NA	TRBV7-9	CASSSWAGFNYGYTF	TGTGCCAGCAGCTCCTGGGCAGGGTTTAACTATGGCTACACCTTC
TRBJ1-2	NA	TRBD1	TRBV5-1	CASSSGQGAPGYTF	TGCGCCAGCAGCTCGGGACAGGGGGCGCCTGGCTACACCTTC
TRBJ2-1	NA	NA	TRBV4-1	CASSQGLGGYNEQFF	TGCGCCAGCAGCCAAGGCTTGGGAGGATACAATGAGCAGTTCTTC
TRBJ2-7	NA	NA	TRBV10-3	CAISDGGRLTYEQYF	TGTGCCATCAGTGACGGGGGGCGCCTAACCTACGAGCAGTACTTC
TRBJ1-5	few	TRBD1	TRBV5-6	CASSMGQVRGQPQHF	TGTGCCAGCAGCATGGGACAGGTCCGCGGTCAGCCCCAGCATTTT
TRBJ1-6	NA	TRBD1	TRBV28	CASSLYSGQHSPLHF	TGTGCCAGCAGTTTATACTCGGGACAGCATTCACCCCTCCACTTT
TRBJ2-6	NA	NA	TRBV7-9	CASSLVGGPSGANVLTF	TGTGCCAGCAGCTTAGTGGGGGGACCCTCTGGGGCCAACGTCCTGACTTTC
TRBJ2-1	few	NA	TRBV5-1	CASSLVGALYNEQFF	TGCGCCAGCAGCTTGGTAGGGGCACTCTACAATGAGCAGTTCTTC
TRBJ2-5	NA	NA	TRBV4-3	CASSQDGERGETQYF	TGCGCCAGCAGCCAAGATGGGGAGCGTGGAGAGACCCAGTACTTC
TRBJ1-2	few	TRBD1	TRBV15	CATSANRGANYGYTF	TGTGCCACCAGCGCAAACAGGGGGGCTAACTATGGCTACACCTTC
TRBJ1-2	NA	NA	TRBV5-6	CASSPTPGSPGYTF	TGTGCCAGCAGCCCCACCCCAGGGTCTCCTGGCTACACCTTC
TRBJ2-3	NA	NA	TRBV12-5	CASGLVLRATDTQYF	TGTGCTAGTGGTTTGGTACTGCGGGCCACAGATACGCAGTATTTT
TRBJ1-2	NA	NA	TRBV9	CASSVGPPGANYGYTF	TGTGCCAGCAGCGTAGGCCCCCCGGGGGCTAACTATGGCTACACCTTC
TRBJ2-7	NA	TRBD2	TRBV5-6	CASSLWLAGLTYEQYF	TGTGCCAGCAGCTTGTGGCTAGCGGGTCTTACCTACGAGCAGTACTTC
TRBJ1-2	few	TRBD1	TRBV10-3	CAIRATGGIGYTF	TGTGCCATCAGGGCCACAGGGGGCATAGGCTACACCTTC
TRBJ1-5	NA	TRBD1	TRBV5-8	CASTGKVRGQAYSNQPQHF	TGTGCCAGCACTGGGAAAGTAAGGGGACAGGCTTATAGCAATCAGCCCCAGCATTTT
TRBJ1-2	NA	TRBD1	TRBV14	CASSQDLRGQNYGYTF	TGTGCCAGCAGCCAAGATTTGAGGGGGCAGAACTATGGCTACACCTTC
TRBJ2-7	NA	TRBD1	TRBV29-1	CSAKQGVDDEQYF	TGCAGCGCTAAACAGGGGGTAGACGACGAGCAGTACTTC
TRBJ2-7	NA	TRBD2	TRBV5-1	CASSLPPGTSGRGNEQYF	TGCGCCAGCAGCTTACCCCCTGGGACTAGCGGGAGGGGGAACGAGCAGTACTTC
TRBJ2-3	NA	NA	TRBV5-6	CASSFQRSYTDTQYF	TGTGCCAGCAGCTTCCAGCGGAGTTACACAGATACGCAGTATTTT
TRBJ1-5	NA	NA	TRBV7-2	CASSLNGQPQHF	TGTGCCAGCAGCTTAAACGGGCAGCCCCAGCATTTT
TRBJ1-2	NA	NA	TRBV30	CAWSIPIRPSYGYTF	TGTGCCTGGAGTATACCAATCAGGCCCTCCTATGGCTACACCTTC
TRBJ1-6	NA	TRBD1	TRBV6-5	CASRMGQGRAPLHF	TGTGCCAGCAGGATGGGACAGGGAAGGGCACCCCTCCACTTT
TRBJ2-7	NA	NA	TRBV4-2	CASSQEGPSAGYEQYF	TGTGCCAGCAGCCAAGAAGGCCCTAGCGCAGGCTACGAGCAGTACTTC
TRBJ2-7	NA	NA	TRBV6-5	CASSLEAPVSYEQYF	TGTGCCAGCAGTTTGGAGGCCCCGGTCAGCTACGAGCAGTACTTC
TRBJ2-7	NA	TRBD2	TRBV7-2	CASGSGLASYEQYF	TGTGCCAGCGGATCGGGACTAGCGAGCTACGAGCAGTACTTC
TRBJ1-1	NA	NA	TRBV6-5	CASSPQGRGEAFF	TGTGCCAGCAGTCCACAAGGGAGAGGGGAAGCTTTCTTT
TRBJ2-3	once	NA	TRBV29-1	CSVDRPRGADTDTQYF	TGCAGCGTTGATCGTCCCCGGGGGGCAGACACAGATACGCAGTATTTT
TRBJ2-7	NA	NA	TRBV19	CASSAAGTPGAREQYF	TGTGCCAGTAGTGCCGCCGGGACCCCAGGGGCGCGTGAGCAGTACTTC
TRBJ1-1	NA	NA	TRBV7-8	CASSFAAGVPMNTEAFF	TGTGCCAGCAGCTTCGCAGCAGGGGTCCCTATGAACACTGAAGCTTTCTTT
TRBJ1-1	NA	NA	TRBV5-1	CASSLAGRGDTEAFF	TGCGCCAGCAGCTTGGCAGGGAGGGGTGACACTGAAGCTTTCTTT
TRBJ2-6	NA	TRBD1	TRBV5-1	CASSLTGAGANVLTF	TGCGCCAGCAGCTTGACAGGGGCAGGGGCCAACGTCCTGACTTTC
TRBJ2-1	NA	TRBD2	TRBV6-1	CASRGVGGSDEQFF	TGTGCCAGCAGAGGGGTAGGCGGGAGCGATGAGCAGTTCTTC
TRBJ2-7	NA	NA	TRBV21-1	CATDWTGGYEQYF	TGTGCCACCGATTGGACAGGGGGCTACGAGCAGTACTTC
TRBJ1-1	NA	NA	TRBV19	CAGGGPGAEAFF	TGTGCCGGGGGGGGGCCCGGAGCTGAAGCTTTCTTT
TRBJ2-1	NA	NA	TRBV10-3	CAISEEREQFF	TGTGCCATCAGTGAAGAGAGGGAGCAGTTCTTC
TRBJ2-5	NA	NA	TRBV14	CASSQGGLKETQYF	TGTGCCAGCAGCCAAGGGGGACTGAAAGAGACCCAGTACTTC
TRBJ2-7	NA	NA	TRBV5-1	CASSFNPRGYEQYF	TGCGCCAGCAGCTTCAACCCCAGGGGATACGAGCAGTACTTC
TRBJ1-5	once	TRBD1	TRBV5-8	CASSSGQGSLSNQPQHF	TGTGCCAGCAGTTCCGGACAGGGTTCCCTCAGCAATCAGCCCCAGCATTTT
TRBJ2-6	NA	NA	TRBV5-4	CASSSTGKLMAGANVLTF	TGTGCCAGCAGCTCAACAGGGAAATTAATGGCTGGGGCCAACGTCCTGACTTTC
TRBJ1-4	NA	NA	TRBV6-1	CASSLNGGTNEKLFF	TGTGCCAGCAGCTTGAATGGGGGCACTAATGAAAAACTGTTTTTT